Described below is a single T cell receptor (beta chain) sequence and its context. Investigators spread the genomic DNA of each subset evenly over several immunoSEQ plates. Measured with immunoSEQ multiplex PCR; TCRdb has only the in-frame clones, and not every one. The repertoire includes 2.3 million or so clones, approximately 95% of them detected once, and approximately 0.4% sits in the top ten. This entry comes from a study of shared clonotypes between healthy human individuals. Every one of the donors was a Caucasian adult that lived in Nashville, Tennessee. Negatively enriched CD4+ T cells were divided by CD45RA into naive and memory. Trimming left V 0 bases short and J 3 bases short, with 8 bases between. Germline V gives CDR1 LNHDA, CDR2 SQIVND (reference sequence). This CDR3 contains 14 residues.

This chain links TRBV19 with TRBJ1-1; a possible D gene is TRBD1 (5 bases). The sequenced sample consisted of naive CD4+ T cells from PBMCs. Indicated subset: CD45RA+ positively selected. This receptor was taken from a man aged 18 to 35 in good health. Some clones in this sample may be carry-over from other donors' samples. This CDR3 reads CASSIEKGHTEAFF. The CDR3 DNA is TGTGCCAGTAGTATAGAGAAGGGGCACACTGAAGCTTTCTTT. Complete variable domain (other parts from reference TRBV19 and TRBJ1-1): DGGITQSPKYLFRKEGQNVTLSCEQNLNHDAMYWYRQDPGQGLRLIYYSQIVNDFQKGDIAEGYSVSREKKESFPLTVTSAQKNPTAFYLCASSIEKGHTEAFFGQGTRLTVV.